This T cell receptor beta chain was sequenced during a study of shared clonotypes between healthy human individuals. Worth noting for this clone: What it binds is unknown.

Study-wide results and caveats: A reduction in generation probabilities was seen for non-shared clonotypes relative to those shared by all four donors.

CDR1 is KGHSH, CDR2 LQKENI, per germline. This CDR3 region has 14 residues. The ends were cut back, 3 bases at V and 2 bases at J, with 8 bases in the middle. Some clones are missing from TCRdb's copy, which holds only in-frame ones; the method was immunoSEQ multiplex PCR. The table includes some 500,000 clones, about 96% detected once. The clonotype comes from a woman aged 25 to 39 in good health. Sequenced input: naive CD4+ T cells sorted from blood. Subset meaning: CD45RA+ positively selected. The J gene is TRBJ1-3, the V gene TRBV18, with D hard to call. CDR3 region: CASSPATAGNTIYF. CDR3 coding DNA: TGTGCCAGCTCACCGGCGACTGCTGGAAACACCATATATTTT.